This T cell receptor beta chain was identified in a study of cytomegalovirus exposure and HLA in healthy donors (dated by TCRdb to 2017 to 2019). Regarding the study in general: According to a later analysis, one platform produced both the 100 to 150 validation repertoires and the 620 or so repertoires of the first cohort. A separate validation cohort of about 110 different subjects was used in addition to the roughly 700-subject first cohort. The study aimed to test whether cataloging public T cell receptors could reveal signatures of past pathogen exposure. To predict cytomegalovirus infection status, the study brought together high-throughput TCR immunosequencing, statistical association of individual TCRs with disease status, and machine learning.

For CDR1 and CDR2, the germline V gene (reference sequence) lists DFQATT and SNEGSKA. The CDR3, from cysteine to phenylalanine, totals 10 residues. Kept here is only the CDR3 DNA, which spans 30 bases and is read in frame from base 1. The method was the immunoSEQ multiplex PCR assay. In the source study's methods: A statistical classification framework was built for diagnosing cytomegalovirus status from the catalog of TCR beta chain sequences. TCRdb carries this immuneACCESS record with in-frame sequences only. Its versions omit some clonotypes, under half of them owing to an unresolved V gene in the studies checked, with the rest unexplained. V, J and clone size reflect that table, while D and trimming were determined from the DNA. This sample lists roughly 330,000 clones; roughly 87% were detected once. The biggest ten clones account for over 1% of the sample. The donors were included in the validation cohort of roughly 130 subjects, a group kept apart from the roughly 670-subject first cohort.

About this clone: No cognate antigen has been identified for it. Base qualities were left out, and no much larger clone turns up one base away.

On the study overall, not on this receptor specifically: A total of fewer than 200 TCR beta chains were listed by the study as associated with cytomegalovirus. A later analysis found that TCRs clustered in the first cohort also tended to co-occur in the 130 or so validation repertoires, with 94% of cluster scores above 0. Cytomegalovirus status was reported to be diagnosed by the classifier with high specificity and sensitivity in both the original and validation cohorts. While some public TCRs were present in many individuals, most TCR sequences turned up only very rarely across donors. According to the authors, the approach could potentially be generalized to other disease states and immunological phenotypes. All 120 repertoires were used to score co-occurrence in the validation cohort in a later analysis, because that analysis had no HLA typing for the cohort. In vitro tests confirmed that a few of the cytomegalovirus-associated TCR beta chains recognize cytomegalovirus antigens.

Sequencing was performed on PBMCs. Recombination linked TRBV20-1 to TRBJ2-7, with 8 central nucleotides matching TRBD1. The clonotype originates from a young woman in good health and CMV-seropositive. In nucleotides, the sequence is TGCGTGACAGGGGACTACGAGCAGTACTTC. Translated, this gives CVTGDYEQYF.